This is a list of T cell receptor beta chains from one sample in a study of early T cells in non-severe SARS-CoV-2 infection. TCRdb called the 5' RACE reads again in MiXCR, with one record for every CDR3 protein. The data hold under 70,000 distinct CDR3 sequences, with about 13% observed a single time. Sequencing was carried out using whole blood. All receptors derive from an adult who was a healthcare worker with PCR-confirmed SARS-CoV-2 infection or an uninfected control (not recorded which). Each CDR3 is given with its conserved first and last residue. The order of the fields is clone size, V gene, D gene, J gene, CDR3 DNA, CDR3 protein. The D gene is left open where the match is weak. The size entry is marked missing in some rows and otherwise reads once, few, many or a size class.

>many|TRBV3-1|TRBD1|TRBJ1-3
TGTGCCAGCAGCCACTCAACAGGGGGTGGAAACACCATATATTTT
CASSHSTGGGNTIYF
>many|TRBV15|TRBD1|TRBJ1-1
TGTGCCACCAGCAAGGGGGCGCGGGGCACTGAAGCTTTCTTT
CATSKGARGTEAFF
>-|TRBV7-2|-|TRBJ2-5
TGTGCCAGCAGACCGGACCCGGGACCGCAAGAGACCCAGTACTTC
CASRPDPGPQETQYF
>few|TRBV2|-|TRBJ2-1
TGTGCCACCTCCGTCCACAATGAGCAGTTCTTC
CATSVHNEQFF
>once|TRBV5-1|-|TRBJ2-1
TGCGCCAGCAGCTCGGGACTTCTTGAGAGTGAGCAGTTCTTC
CASSSGLLESEQFF
>many|TRBV7-9|-|TRBJ2-1
TGTGCCAGCAACTCCTTCCTCTACAATGAGCAGTTCTTC
CASNSFLYNEQFF
>few|TRBV7-3|TRBD2|TRBJ2-5
TGTGCCAGCAGCCGGGGACTAGCGGGGGAAGAGACCCAGTACTTC
CASSRGLAGEETQYF
>many|TRBV7-2|-|TRBJ2-7
TGTGCCAGCAGCTTAGCGCCCGGCTCCTACGAGCAGTACTTC
CASSLAPGSYEQYF
>few|TRBV6-4|-|TRBJ1-1
TGTGCCAGCACCGACGGTACCACCATGAACACTGAAGCTTTCTTT
CASTDGTTMNTEAFF
>few|TRBV4-3|-|TRBJ2-7
TGCGCCAGCAGCCAAAATTCAGGGTACGAGCAGTACTTC
CASSQNSGYEQYF
>-|TRBV4-2|TRBD2|TRBJ2-3
TGTGCCAGCAGCCAAGCCCGGACTAGCGGGGGGGGTCGCACAGATACGCAGTATTTT
CASSQARTSGGGRTDTQYF
>many|TRBV24-1|TRBD1|TRBJ2-1
TGTGCCACCAGCAGGGGGCCGGGTGAGCAGTTCTTC
CATSRGPGEQFF
>many|TRBV7-2|TRBD2|TRBJ2-3
TGTGCCAGCAGCGTCTCTAGCGGGGGGCAAGATACGCAGTATTTT
CASSVSSGGQDTQYF
>many|TRBV24-1|-|TRBJ2-7
TGTGCCACCAGTGATATCCTGGCCAATTATATGGGCTACGAGCAGTACTTC
CATSDILANYMGYEQYF
>many|TRBV27|TRBD2|TRBJ2-1
TGTGCCAGCTCATTCCTCGCGGCGGACGGGGGGGCGAGCAATGAGCAGTTCTTC
CASSFLAADGGASNEQFF
>many|TRBV5-4|TRBD1|TRBJ2-3
TGTGCCAGCAGCTTTATGACAGGGCACTTCACAGATACGCAGTATTTT
CASSFMTGHFTDTQYF
>-|TRBV15|TRBD1|TRBJ2-7
TGTGCCACCAGCGACCGGGACAGGGGGTACGAGCAGTACTTC
CATSDRDRGYEQYF
>-|TRBV28|-|TRBJ2-3
TGTGCCAGCAGTTTATGGGGCTCATCGGGGACAGATACGCAGTATTTT
CASSLWGSSGTDTQYF
>-|TRBV29-1|-|TRBJ2-2
TGCAGCGTTGAAGGGGAGGTTGACACCGGGGAGCTGTTTTTT
CSVEGEVDTGELFF
>many|TRBV7-2|-|TRBJ1-1
TGTGCCAGCAGCCCCGGCAGGGCGGGGACTGAAGCTTTCTTT
CASSPGRAGTEAFF
>-|TRBV27|-|TRBJ1-5
TGTGCCAGCAGTTTCAAGGGGAGCAATCAGCCCCAGCATTTT
CASSFKGSNQPQHF
>-|TRBV18|TRBD1|TRBJ2-7
TGTGCCAGCTCACCACTTCTAGACAGGGGGCCCTACGAGCAGTACTTC
CASSPLLDRGPYEQYF
>few|TRBV29-1|TRBD2|TRBJ2-1
TGCAGCGTTGTGCTAGCGGGGATTGAGCAGTTCTTC
CSVVLAGIEQFF